One sample yielded the 20 T cell receptor beta chains listed below, sequenced in a study of human T cells and chemical hapten exposure. Using its own MiXCR run on the RACE reads, TCRdb lists one record per CDR3 protein. This table holds about 380,000 distinct CDR3 sequences, approximately 5% found once. Stated time point: pre-sensitization, week 0. Indicated treatment: therapeutic diphenylcyclopropenone sensitization with weekly scalp DPC. The source material was whole blood, sampled in connection with sensitization to the hapten diphenylcyclopropenone (DPC). The receptors were sampled from a woman aged 45-60 years with alopecia areata. Some clones in this sample may be carry-over from other donors' samples.

This clonotype was seen ten or more times. The chain couples TRBV12-3 or TRBV12-4 to TRBJ2-7; tentatively, D is TRBD2 (6 bases). Trimming cost V 8 bases and J 5 bases, with 19 bases left between them. The CDR3 extends over 14 amino acids. CDR3 region: CASGQGIGRHEQYF. CDR3 bases: TGTGCCAGCGGCCAAGGAATAGGGAGGCACGAGCAGTACTTC.

This clonotype occurred many times. V and J are TRBV7-8 and TRBJ1-1, with no clear D. Germline CDR1 and CDR2: SGHVS and FQNEAQ. Trimming removed 7 bases at V and 0 bases at J, with 9 bases between. The CDR3 is 13 residues long. The CDR3 here is CASKIDLNTEAFF. The CDR3, as DNA: TGTGCCAGCAAAATCGACCTGAACACTGAAGCTTTCTTT.

This clonotype showed up many times. J is TRBJ1-5 and V is TRBV2, with unresolved D. This CDR3 spans 16 amino acids. Per the germline V gene, CDR1 is SNHLY and CDR2 is FYNNEI. Trimming removed 7 bases from V and 1 base from J, with 17 bases in between. The CDR3 DNA follows: TGTGCCAGCAAGCGACGGGGAGAAAGAAGCAATCAGCCCCAGCATTTT. Translation gives CASKRRGERSNQPQHF.

The sample holds many counts of this clonotype. The rearrangement links TRBV10-3 to TRBJ2-4; the match to TRBD2 covers 11 bases. J gave up 5 bases and V 4 bases, and 4 bases lay outside the gene matches. This CDR3 is 15 amino acids long. The germline CDR1 and CDR2 sequences are ENHRY and SYGVKD. The chain's CDR3 is CAISVTSGEENIQYF. In DNA form, the CDR3 reads TGTGCCATCAGTGTGACTAGCGGGGAGGAAAACATTCAGTACTTC.

This clonotype was counted ten times or more. J is TRBJ1-5 and V is TRBV27, with D maybe TRBD1 (5 bases). The CDR3 totals 13 residues. V shed 5 bases and J shed 11 bases, with 16 bases lying between them. Germline assignment: CDR1 MNHEY and CDR2 SMNVEV (reference sequence). The CDR3: CASSPQMRGAQHF. CDR3 DNA: TGTGCCAGCAGTCCCCAAATGCGGGGGGCCCAGCATTTT.

There are many counts of this clonotype. The rearrangement links TRBV27 to TRBJ2-7, with TRBD2 matching 7 bases. The CDR3 extends over 17 amino acids. V shed 6 bases and J 1 base; nucleotides not matched to a gene: 15. Germline loops: CDR1 MNHEY, CDR2 SMNVEV (reference sequence). Written as DNA, the CDR3 is TGTGCCAGCAGACGCGCTGGCGGGAGTAGGTCATCCTACGAGCAGTACTTC. It translates to CASRRAGGSRSSYEQYF.

The genes are TRBV7-2 and TRBJ1-3, with TRBD1 as a possible D gene (6 bases). With 5 bases removed from V and 6 bases from J, the gap between germline ends came to 14 bases. From germline, CDR1 is SGHTA and CDR2 FQGNSA. This CDR3 comprises 14 residues. Here the CDR3 reads CASSRGGNENTIYF. The DNA for the CDR3 is TGTGCCAGCAGCCGGGGGGGCAACGAAAACACCATATATTTT.

CDR3 sequence reads: CATSRVRSGSVNTQYF. The CDR3 region has the DNA TGTGCCACCAGCAGAGTTCGTAGCGGGAGCGTTAATACGCAGTATTTT. This chain uses TRBV15 with TRBJ2-3; 9 positions match TRBD2. The V segment lost 1 base and the J segment 7 bases; nucleotides outside the gene matches: 9. There are 16 residues in the CDR3. Germline V CDR1 and CDR2: LNHNV, YYDKDF (reference sequence). The full variable domain, its missing parts supplied by reference TRBV15 and TRBJ2-3, is DAMVIQNPRYQVTQFGKPVTLSCSQTLNHNVMYWYQQKSSQAPKLLFHYYDKDFNNEADTPDNFQSRRPNTSFCFLDIRSPGLGDTAMYLCATSRVRSGSVNTQYFGPGTRLTVL.

The rearrangement joins TRBV5-1 to TRBJ1-2, with D maybe TRBD1 (6 bases). The CDR3 runs 13 residues. From germline, CDR1 is SGHRS and CDR2 YFSETQ. Trimming cost V 7 bases and J 1 base, with 11 bases left between them. CDR3 loop: CASGDNLNYGYTF. The CDR3, as DNA: TGCGCCAGCGGGGACAACCTTAACTATGGCTACACCTTC.

This clonotype was seen ten or more times. The CDR3 loop reads CASSLKARKYF. As DNA, the CDR3 is TGTGCCAGCAGTTTAAAAGCTCGCAAGTATTTT. J is TRBJ2-3 and V is TRBV12-3 or TRBV12-4; D call uncertain. The V and J ends lost 2 bases and 13 bases respectively, with 10 bases between them. The CDR3 spans 11 residues.

The chain carries TRBV20-1 and TRBJ2-3; perhaps TRBD2 as D (5 bases). V gave up 6 bases and J gave up 2 bases, with 12 bases separating them. The CDR3 is made up of 13 amino acids. Germline lookup yields CDR1 DFQATT and CDR2 SNEGSKA (reference sequence). DNA for the CDR3: TGCAGTGCAGGCCCGGGATCCACAGATACGCAGTATTTT. Its protein is CSAGPGSTDTQYF.

Ten or more counts support this clonotype. Relative to the germline gene, one junction end is altered; a read error may explain this. This chain joins TRBV5-5 and TRBJ2-7; D could derive from TRBD1 or TRBD2 (5 bases each). Germline values: CDR1 SGHKS, CDR2 YYEKEE (reference sequence). The CDR3 totals 14 residues. CDR3 in DNA: TGTGCCAGCAGCTGGGGAGACAGCGTCTACCAGCAGTACTTC. It codes for CASSWGDSVYQQYF.

This clonotype was counted at least ten times. The chain is built from TRBV6-2 or TRBV6-3 and TRBJ2-1; 11 nucleotides agree with TRBD2. CDR1 and CDR2 (germline): MNHEY, SVGEGT. The CDR3 has 17 amino acids. V lost 5 bases to trimming and J lost 10 bases; unmatched junction nucleotides: 16. CDR3: CASSPETLAGGGNEQFF. The CDR3 DNA sequence: TGTGCCAGCAGTCCCGAAACCCTAGCGGGAGGAGGGAACGAGCAGTTCTTC.

This clonotype occurred many times. The CDR3 loop is CSARDRGGASPYEQYF. CDR3 bases: TGCAGTGCTAGAGATCGGGGCGGCGCGAGCCCCTACGAGCAGTACTTC. This sequence joins TRBV20-1 and TRBJ2-7, with D perhaps TRBD1 or TRBD2 (5 bases each). Trimming left V 0 bases short and J 2 bases short, with 17 bases between. Germline loops: CDR1 DFQATT, CDR2 SNEGSKA (reference sequence). The CDR3 covers 16 residues.

In its sample, this clonotype was seen a few times. The chain has TRBV7-9 and TRBJ2-3; 7 bases fit TRBD1. This CDR3 is 15 amino acids long. The J segment lost 0 bases and the V segment lost 5 bases, leaving 5 bases of the junction unmatched. The V gene's germline CDR1 is SEHNR and CDR2 FQNEAQ (reference sequence). CDR3 in amino acids: CASSPRQGSTDTQYF. The DNA of the CDR3 is TGTGCCAGCAGCCCCCGACAGGGTAGCACAGATACGCAGTATTTT.

CDR3 loop: CASIDRGAKLFF. The CDR3 DNA reads TGTGCCAGCATTGACAGGGGTGCAAAACTGTTTTTT. The chain is built from TRBV12-3 or TRBV12-4 and TRBJ1-4, with 8 nucleotides matching TRBD1. Trimming took 7 bases from V and 10 from J; bases not matched to a gene: 5. The CDR3 extends over 12 amino acids.

The chain employs TRBV12-3 or TRBV12-4 and TRBJ2-7; D is perhaps TRBD2 (6 bases). The germline V and J ends were trimmed by 3 bases and 6 bases, with 9 bases remaining between them. CDR3 size: 12 residues. Here the CDR3 DNA reads TGTGCCAGCAGTTTTGGCGGGATCGAGCAGTACTTC. Translated: CASSFGGIEQYF.

This clonotype was counted many times. The gene calls are TRBV13 and TRBJ2-1, with 7 bases matching TRBD1. CDR3 size: 14 residues. Germline V gene data show CDR1 as PRHDT and CDR2 as FYEKMQ (reference sequence). Trimming removed 0 bases from V and 7 bases from J; junction bases left unmatched: 3. The CDR3 sequence is CASSLGDRENEQFF. As DNA, the CDR3 is TGTGCCAGCAGCTTAGGTGACAGGGAGAATGAGCAGTTCTTC.

This clonotype showed up many times. The chain combines TRBV5-1 with TRBJ1-2; TRBD1 matches 8 bases. Per the germline V gene, CDR1 is SGHRS and CDR2 is YFSETQ. The CDR3 length is 14 residues. Germline trimming cut 4 bases from V and 5 bases from J; bases unmatched to any gene: 7. The CDR3 reads CASSPQGDWYGYTF. The CDR3 region has the DNA TGCGCCAGCAGCCCACAGGGGGATTGGTATGGCTACACCTTC.

This clonotype was detected a few times. This chain uses TRBV15 with TRBJ2-1; D is unclear. CDR1 LNHNV and CDR2 YYDKDF come from the germline V gene (reference sequence). The V end lost 0 bases, the J end lost 6 bases, and 3 bases lay between the germline ends. This CDR3 is built from 12 residues. The CDR3 DNA sequence: TGTGCCACCAGCAGAGATTTCAATGAGCAGTTCTTC. It translates to CATSRDFNEQFF.